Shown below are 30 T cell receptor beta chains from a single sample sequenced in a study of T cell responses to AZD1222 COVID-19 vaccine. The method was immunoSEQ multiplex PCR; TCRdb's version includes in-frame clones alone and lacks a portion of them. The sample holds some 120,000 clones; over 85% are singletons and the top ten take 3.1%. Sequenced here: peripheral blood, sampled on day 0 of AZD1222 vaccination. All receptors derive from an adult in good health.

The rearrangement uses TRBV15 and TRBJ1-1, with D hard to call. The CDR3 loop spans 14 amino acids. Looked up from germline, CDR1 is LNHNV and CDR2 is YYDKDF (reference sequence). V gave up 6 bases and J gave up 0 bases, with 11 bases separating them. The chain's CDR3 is CATRALGVNTEAFF. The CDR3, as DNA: TGTGCCACCAGGGCACTGGGCGTGAACACTGAAGCTTTCTTT. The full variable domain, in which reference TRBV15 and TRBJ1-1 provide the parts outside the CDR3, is DAMVIQNPRYQVTQFGKPVTLSCSQTLNHNVMYWYQQKSSQAPKLLFHYYDKDFNNEADTPDNFQSRRPNTSFCFLDIRSPGLGDTAMYLCATRALGVNTEAFFGQGTRLTVV.

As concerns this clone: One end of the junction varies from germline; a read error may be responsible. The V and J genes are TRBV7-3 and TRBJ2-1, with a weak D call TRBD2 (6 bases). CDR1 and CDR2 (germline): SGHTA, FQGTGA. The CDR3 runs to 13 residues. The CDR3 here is CASSLTDGTSPLF. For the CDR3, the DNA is TGTGCCAGCAGCTTAACGGACGGGACTTCTCCTCTCTTC.

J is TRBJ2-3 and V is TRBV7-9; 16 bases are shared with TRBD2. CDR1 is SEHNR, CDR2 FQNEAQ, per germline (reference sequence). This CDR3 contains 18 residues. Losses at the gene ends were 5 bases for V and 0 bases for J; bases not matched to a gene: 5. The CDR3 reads CASSPGLAGGPSTDTQYF. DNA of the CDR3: TGTGCCAGCAGCCCGGGACTAGCGGGAGGGCCCAGCACAGATACGCAGTATTTT.

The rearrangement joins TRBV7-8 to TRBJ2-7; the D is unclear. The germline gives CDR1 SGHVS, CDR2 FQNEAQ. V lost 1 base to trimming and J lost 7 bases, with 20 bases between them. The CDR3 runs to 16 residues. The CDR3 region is CASSLDRAREPLEQYF. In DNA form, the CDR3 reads TGTGCCAGCAGCTTAGATCGGGCCAGAGAACCTTTGGAGCAGTACTTC.

The CDR3 bases are TGTGCCAGCAGCTTGTCGACCAACCCAAACACCATATATTTT. Protein sequence: CASSLSTNPNTIYF. The chain uses TRBV5-6 and TRBJ1-3; D is unclear. The CDR3 totals 14 residues. The V gene's germline CDR1 is SGHDT and CDR2 YYEEEE. Trimming cost V 1 base and J 6 bases, with 11 bases left between them.

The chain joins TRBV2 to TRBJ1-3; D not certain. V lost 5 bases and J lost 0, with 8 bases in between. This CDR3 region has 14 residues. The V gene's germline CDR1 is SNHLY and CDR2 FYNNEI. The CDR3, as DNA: TGTGCCAGCAGTTGGAAACTCTCTGGAAACACCATATATTTT. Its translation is CASSWKLSGNTIYF.

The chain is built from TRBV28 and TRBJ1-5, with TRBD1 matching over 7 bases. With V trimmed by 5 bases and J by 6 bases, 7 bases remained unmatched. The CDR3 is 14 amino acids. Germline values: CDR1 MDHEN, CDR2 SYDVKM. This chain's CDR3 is CASSLTGASQPQHF. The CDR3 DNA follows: TGTGCCAGCAGTCTAACAGGGGCCAGTCAGCCCCAGCATTTT. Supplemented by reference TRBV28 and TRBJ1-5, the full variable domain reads DVKVTQSSRYLVKRTGEKVFLECVQDMDHENMFWYRQDPGLGLRLIYFSYDVKMKEKGDIPEGYSVSREKKERFSLILESASTNQTSMYLCASSLTGASQPQHFGDGTRLSIL.

CDR3 DNA: TGTGCCAGCAGTTTTCTCGGATCCCGGACACCCTCTAGCACAGATACGCAGTATTTT. Translated: CASSFLGSRTPSSTDTQYF. This rearrangement joins TRBV6-2 or TRBV6-3 to TRBJ2-3, with D perhaps matching TRBD1 (5 bases). CDR1 is MNHEY, CDR2 SVGEGT, per germline. With 4 bases removed from V and 0 bases from J, the gap between germline ends came to 23 bases. This CDR3 is built from 19 residues.

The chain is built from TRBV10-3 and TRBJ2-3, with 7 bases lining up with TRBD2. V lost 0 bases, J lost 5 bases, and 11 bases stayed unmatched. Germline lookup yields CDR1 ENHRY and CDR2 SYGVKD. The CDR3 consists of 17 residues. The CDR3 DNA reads TGTGCCATCAGTGAGTCGGTAGCGGGTGGACGAATAGATACGCAGTATTTT. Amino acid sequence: CAISESVAGGRIDTQYF.

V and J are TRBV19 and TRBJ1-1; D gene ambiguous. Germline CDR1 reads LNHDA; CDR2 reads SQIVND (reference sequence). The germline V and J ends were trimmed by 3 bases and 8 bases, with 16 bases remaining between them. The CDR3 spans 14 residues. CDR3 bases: TGTGCCAGTAGTATTACAGCCGGCTTGGGCGAAGCTTTCTTT. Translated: CASSITAGLGEAFF.

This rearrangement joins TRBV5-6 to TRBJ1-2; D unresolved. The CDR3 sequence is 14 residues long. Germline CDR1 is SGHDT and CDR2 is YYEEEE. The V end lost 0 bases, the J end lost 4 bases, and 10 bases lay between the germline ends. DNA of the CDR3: TGTGCCAGCAGCTTGGTGCTGGAACCCTATGGCTACACCTTC. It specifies CASSLVLEPYGYTF.

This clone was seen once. As DNA, the CDR3 is TGCAGCGTTCGGGTGACTCAAGGACTAGGATCGAAGACCCAGTACTTC. Protein product: CSVRVTQGLGSKTQYF. This sequence joins TRBV29-1 and TRBJ2-5, with 7 bases lining up with TRBD2. The CDR3 spans 16 residues. The germline CDR1 and CDR2 sequences are SQVTM and ANQGSEA. After removal of 5 bases from V and 6 bases from J, the junction contained 18 bases not matched to a gene.

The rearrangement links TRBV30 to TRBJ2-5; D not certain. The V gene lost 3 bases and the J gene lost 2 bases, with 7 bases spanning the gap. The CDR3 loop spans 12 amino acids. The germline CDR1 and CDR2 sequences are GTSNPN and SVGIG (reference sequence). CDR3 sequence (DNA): TGTGCCTGGAGACGGTTACAAGAGACCCAGTACTTC. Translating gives CAWRRLQETQYF.

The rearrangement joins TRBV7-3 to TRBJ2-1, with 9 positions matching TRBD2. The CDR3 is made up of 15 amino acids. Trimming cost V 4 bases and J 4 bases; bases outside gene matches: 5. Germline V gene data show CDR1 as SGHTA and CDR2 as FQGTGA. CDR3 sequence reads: CASSWGLAGYNEQFF. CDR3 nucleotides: TGTGCCAGCAGCTGGGGGCTAGCGGGGTACAATGAGCAGTTCTTC.

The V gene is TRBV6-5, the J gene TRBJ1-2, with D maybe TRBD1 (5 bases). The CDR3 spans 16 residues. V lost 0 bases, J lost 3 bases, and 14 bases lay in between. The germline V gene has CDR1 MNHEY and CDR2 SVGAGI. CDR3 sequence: CASSYSPQVGDYGYTF. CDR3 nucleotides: TGTGCCAGCAGTTACTCACCACAGGTTGGGGACTATGGCTACACCTTC.

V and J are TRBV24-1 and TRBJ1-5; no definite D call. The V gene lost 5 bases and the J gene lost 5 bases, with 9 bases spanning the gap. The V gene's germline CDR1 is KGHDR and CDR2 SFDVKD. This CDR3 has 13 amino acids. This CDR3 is CATSGPPDQPQHF. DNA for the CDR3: TGTGCCACCAGTGGACCCCCGGATCAGCCCCAGCATTTT.

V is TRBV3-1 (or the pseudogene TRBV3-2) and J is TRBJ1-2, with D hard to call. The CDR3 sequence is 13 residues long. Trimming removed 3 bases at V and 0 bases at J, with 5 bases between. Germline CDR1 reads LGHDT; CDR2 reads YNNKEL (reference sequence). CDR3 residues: CASSHLTNYGYTF. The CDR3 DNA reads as TGTGCCAGCAGCCACCTTACTAACTATGGCTACACCTTC.

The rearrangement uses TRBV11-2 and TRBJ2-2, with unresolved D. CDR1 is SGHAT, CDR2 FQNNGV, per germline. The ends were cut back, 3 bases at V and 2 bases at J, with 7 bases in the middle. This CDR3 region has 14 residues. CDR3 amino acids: CASSFRVNTGELFF. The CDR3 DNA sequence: TGTGCCAGCAGCTTCCGAGTAAACACCGGGGAGCTGTTTTTT.

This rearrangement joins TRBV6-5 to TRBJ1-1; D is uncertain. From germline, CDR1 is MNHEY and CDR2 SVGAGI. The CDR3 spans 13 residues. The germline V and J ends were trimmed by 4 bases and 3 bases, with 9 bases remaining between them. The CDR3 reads CASSLDGYTEAFF. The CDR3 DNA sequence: TGTGCCAGCAGTTTGGACGGATACACTGAAGCTTTCTTT.

The CDR3 spells CASSVTTGGNTEAFF. CDR3 DNA sequence: TGTGCCAGCAGCGTCACGACAGGGGGAAACACTGAAGCTTTCTTT. This chain connects TRBV9 to TRBJ1-1; TRBD1 aligns across 9 bases. J gave up 2 bases and V 2 bases, and 4 bases lay outside the gene matches. The CDR3 is made up of 15 amino acids. Germline assignment: CDR1 SGDLS and CDR2 YYNGEE.

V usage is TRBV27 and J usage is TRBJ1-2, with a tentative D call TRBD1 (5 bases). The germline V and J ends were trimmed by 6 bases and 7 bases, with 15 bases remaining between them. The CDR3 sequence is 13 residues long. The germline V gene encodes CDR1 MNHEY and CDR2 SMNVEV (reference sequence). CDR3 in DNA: TGTGCCAGCAGACTCCTCCAGGGTAGTGGCTACACCTTC. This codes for CASRLLQGSGYTF.

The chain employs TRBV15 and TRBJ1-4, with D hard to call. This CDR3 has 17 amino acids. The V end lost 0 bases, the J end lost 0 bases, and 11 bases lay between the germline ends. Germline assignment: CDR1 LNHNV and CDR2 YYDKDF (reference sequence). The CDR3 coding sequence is TGTGCCACCAGCAGAGATATACTGCCAGCAACTAATGAAAAACTGTTTTTT. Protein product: CATSRDILPATNEKLFF.

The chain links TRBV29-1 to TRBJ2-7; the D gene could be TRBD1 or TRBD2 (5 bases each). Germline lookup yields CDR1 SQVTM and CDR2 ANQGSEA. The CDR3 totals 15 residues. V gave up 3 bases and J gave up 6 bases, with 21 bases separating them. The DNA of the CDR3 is TGCAGCGTTGAGTTGTCGGGACCATCGCGTGGCGAGCAGTACTTC. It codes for CSVELSGPSRGEQYF.

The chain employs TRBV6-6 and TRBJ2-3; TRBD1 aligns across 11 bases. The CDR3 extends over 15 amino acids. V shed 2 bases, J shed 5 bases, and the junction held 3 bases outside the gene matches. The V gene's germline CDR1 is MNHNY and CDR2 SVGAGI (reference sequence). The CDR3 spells CASSYGQGAGDTQYF. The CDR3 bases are TGTGCCAGCAGTTACGGACAGGGGGCCGGAGATACGCAGTATTTT.

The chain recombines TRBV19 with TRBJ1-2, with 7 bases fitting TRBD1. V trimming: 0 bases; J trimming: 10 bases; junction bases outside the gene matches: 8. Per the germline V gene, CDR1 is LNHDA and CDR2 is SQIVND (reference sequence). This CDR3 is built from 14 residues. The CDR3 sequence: CASSIERQGRDYTF. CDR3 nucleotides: TGTGCCAGTAGTATAGAGCGACAGGGCCGTGACTACACCTTC.

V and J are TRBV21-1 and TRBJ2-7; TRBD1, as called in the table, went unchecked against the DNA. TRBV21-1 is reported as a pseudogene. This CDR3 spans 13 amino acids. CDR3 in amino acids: CASRDRGRFEQYF. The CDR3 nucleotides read TGTGCCAGTAGAGACAGGGGGCGCTTCGAGCAGTACTTC.

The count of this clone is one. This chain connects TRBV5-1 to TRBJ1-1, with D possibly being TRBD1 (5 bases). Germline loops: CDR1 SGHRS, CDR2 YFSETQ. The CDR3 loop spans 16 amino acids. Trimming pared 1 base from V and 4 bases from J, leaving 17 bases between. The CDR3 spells CASSLRRDFMGTEAFF. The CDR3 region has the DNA TGCGCCAGCAGCTTGAGGCGGGACTTTATGGGCACTGAAGCTTTCTTT.

CDR3 protein: CASSLYGSSYEQYF. DNA of the CDR3: TGCGCCAGCAGCTTATACGGGAGCTCCTACGAGCAGTACTTC. The chain carries TRBV5-1 and TRBJ2-7; maybe TRBD2 (6 bases). The V gene's germline CDR1 is SGHRS and CDR2 YFSETQ. Deletions cut 2 bases from V and 0 bases from J, with 9 bases between. The CDR3 is 14 residues long.

The CDR3 sequence: CASSFTAEETQYF. The CDR3 DNA follows: TGCGCCAGCAGCTTTACCGCAGAAGAGACCCAGTACTTC. The chain links TRBV5-1 to TRBJ2-5, with D unresolved. Between the trimmed V and J ends, which lost 2 bases and 3 bases, there was a span of 8 bases. The CDR3 runs 13 residues. Per germline, CDR1 SGHRS and CDR2 YFSETQ.

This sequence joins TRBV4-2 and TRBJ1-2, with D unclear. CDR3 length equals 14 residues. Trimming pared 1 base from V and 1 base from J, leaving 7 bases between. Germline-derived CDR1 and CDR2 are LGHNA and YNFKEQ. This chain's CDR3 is CASSQGGFNYGYTF. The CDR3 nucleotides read TGTGCCAGCAGCCAAGGAGGCTTTAACTATGGCTACACCTTC.